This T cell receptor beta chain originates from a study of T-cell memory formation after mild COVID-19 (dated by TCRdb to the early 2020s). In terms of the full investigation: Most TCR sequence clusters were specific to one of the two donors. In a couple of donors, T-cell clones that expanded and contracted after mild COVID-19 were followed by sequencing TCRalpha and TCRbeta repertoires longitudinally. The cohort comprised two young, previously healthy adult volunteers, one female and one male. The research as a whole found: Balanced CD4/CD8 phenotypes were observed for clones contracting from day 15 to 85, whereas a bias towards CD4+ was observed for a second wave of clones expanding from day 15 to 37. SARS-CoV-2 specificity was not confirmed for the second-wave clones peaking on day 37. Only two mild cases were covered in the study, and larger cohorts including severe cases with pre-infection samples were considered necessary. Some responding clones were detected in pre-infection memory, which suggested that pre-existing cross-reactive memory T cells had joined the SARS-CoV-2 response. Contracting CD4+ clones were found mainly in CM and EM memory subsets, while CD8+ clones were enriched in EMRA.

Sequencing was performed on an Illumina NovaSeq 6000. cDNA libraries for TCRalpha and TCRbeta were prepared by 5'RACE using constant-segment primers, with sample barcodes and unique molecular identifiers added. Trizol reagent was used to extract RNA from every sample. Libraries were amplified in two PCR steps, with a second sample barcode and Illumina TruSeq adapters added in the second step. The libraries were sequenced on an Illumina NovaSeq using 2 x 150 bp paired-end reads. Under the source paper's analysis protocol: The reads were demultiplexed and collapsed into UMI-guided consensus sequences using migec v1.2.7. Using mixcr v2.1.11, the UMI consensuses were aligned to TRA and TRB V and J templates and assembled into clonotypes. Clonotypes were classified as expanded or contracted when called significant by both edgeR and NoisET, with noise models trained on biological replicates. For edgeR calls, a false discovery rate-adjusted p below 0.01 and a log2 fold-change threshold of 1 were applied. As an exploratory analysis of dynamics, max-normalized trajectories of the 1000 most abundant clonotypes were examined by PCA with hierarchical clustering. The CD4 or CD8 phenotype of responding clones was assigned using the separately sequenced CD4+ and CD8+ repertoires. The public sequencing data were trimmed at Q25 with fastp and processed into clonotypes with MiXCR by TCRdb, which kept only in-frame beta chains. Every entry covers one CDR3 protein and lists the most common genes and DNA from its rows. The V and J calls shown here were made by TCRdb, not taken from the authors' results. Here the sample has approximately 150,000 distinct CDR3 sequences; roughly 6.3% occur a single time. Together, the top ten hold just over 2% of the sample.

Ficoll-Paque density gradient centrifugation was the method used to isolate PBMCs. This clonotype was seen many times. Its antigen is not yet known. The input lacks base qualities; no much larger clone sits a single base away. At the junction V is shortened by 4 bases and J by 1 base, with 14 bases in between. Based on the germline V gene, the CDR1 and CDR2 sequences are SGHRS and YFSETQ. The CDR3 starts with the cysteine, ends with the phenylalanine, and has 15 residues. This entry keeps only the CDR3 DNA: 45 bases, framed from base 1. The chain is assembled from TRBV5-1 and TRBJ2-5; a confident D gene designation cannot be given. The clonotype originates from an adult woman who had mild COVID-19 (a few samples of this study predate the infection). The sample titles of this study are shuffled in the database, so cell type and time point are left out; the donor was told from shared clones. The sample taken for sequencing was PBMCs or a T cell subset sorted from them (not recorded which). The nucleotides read TGCGCCAGCAGCCCACTGGCCTCACGCCAAGAGACCCAGTACTTC. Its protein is CASSPLASRQETQYF.